These T cell receptor beta chains were read from a single sample in a study of T-cell reconstitution after alpha-beta-depleted transplantation in children. TCRdb re-analysed the PCR reads in MiXCR, keeping a single row per CDR3 protein. The sample holds roughly 23,000 distinct CDR3 sequences, about a tenth seen once. Here the sequenced sample was PBMCs from the stem cell graft donor, taken from the stem cell graft. The receptor set was obtained from a human donor who donated a stem cell graft to a child with chronic granulomatous disease. CDR3s include the opening cysteine and the closing phenylalanine or tryptophan. The D gene is left open where the match is weak. The size entry is marked missing in some rows and otherwise reads once, few, many or a size class.

many,TRBJ2-1,TRBD2,TRBV20-1,CSARVSGGYNEQFF,TGCAGTGCTAGAGTGAGCGGGGGCTACAATGAGCAGTTCTTC
many,TRBJ2-5,-,TRBV28,CASSPQTASGKETQYF,TGTGCCAGCAGTCCACAGACAGCCTCCGGTAAAGAGACCCAGTACTTC
many,TRBJ1-2,-,TRBV12-3/TRBV12-4,CASTLGPIGYGYTF,TGTGCCAGCACCTTGGGCCCGATTGGGTATGGCTACACCTTC
many,TRBJ2-7,TRBD2,TRBV20-1,CSARDRTSIYEQYF,TGCAGTGCTAGAGACAGGACTAGTATCTACGAGCAGTACTTC
many,TRBJ2-1,-,TRBV14,CASSQGYNEQFF,TGTGCCAGCAGCCAAGGGTACAATGAGCAGTTCTTC
-,TRBJ2-1,-,TRBV10-1,CASSALGREQFF,TGCGCCAGCAGTGCACTAGGCAGGGAGCAGTTCTTC
-,TRBJ2-7,TRBD1,TRBV3-1,CASSHGTGGLYEQYF,TGTGCCAGCAGCCATGGGACAGGGGGCTTATACGAGCAGTACTTC
-,TRBJ2-7,-,TRBV12-3/TRBV12-4,CASSGNYEQYF,TGTGCCAGCAGTGGAAACTACGAGCAGTACTTC
many,TRBJ1-3,-,TRBV20-1,CSAPGTGNTIYF,TGCAGTGCTCCAGGGACTGGAAACACCATATATTTT
once,TRBJ1-5,-,TRBV24-1,CATLAQHF,TGTGCCACCTTGGCCCAGCATTTT
many,TRBJ2-3,-,TRBV14,CASSTGVGGPFDTQYF,TGTGCCAGCAGCACCGGCGTGGGGGGGCCATTCGATACGCAGTATTTT
many,TRBJ2-7,-,TRBV12-3/TRBV12-4,CASSLDISYEQYF,TGTGCCAGCAGTCTTGACATCTCCTACGAGCAGTACTTC
many,TRBJ1-1,TRBD1,TRBV27,CASIRRGEAFF,TGTGCCAGCATTCGCAGGGGGGAAGCTTTCTTT
medium-sized,TRBJ2-7,-,TRBV12-3/TRBV12-4,CASSPRGSAYEQYF,TGTGCCAGCAGCCCCAGAGGAAGCGCCTACGAGCAGTACTTC
-,TRBJ2-2,TRBD1,TRBV28,CAVWTGFSPTNGELFF,TGTGCCGTGTGGACAGGATTCTCCCCAACAAACGGGGAGCTGTTTTTT
-,TRBJ1-5,-,TRBV3-1,CTSSFQGNQPQHF,TGTACCAGCAGCTTTCAGGGCAATCAGCCCCAGCATTTT
many,TRBJ2-7,TRBD2,TRBV27,CASSLSAGGREQYF,TGTGCCAGCAGTTTATCCGCGGGAGGACGGGAGCAGTACTTC
many,TRBJ2-3,TRBD2,TRBV5-1,CASSSTSLADTQYF,TGCGCCAGCAGCTCGACTAGCCTTGCAGATACGCAGTATTTT
-,TRBJ1-2,-,TRBV5-2,CAIGPGPLYYGYTF,TGTGCCATCGGACCGGGTCCCCTGTACTATGGCTACACCTTC
many,TRBJ1-2,-,TRBV28,CASSVSYGYTF,TGTGCCAGCAGCGTGTCTTATGGCTACACCTTC
many,TRBJ1-1,-,TRBV27,CASSLSGQTEAFF,TGTGCCAGCAGTTTATCCGGACAGACTGAAGCTTTCTTT
once,TRBJ2-6,-,TRBV5-1,CASSESSGANVLTF,TGCGCCAGCAGCGAGAGCTCTGGGGCCAACGTCCTGACTTTC
many,TRBJ2-1,-,TRBV14,CASIHLCSNEQFF,TGTGCCAGCATTCATCTATGCTCCAATGAGCAGTTCTTC
many,TRBJ2-7,-,TRBV5-4,CASSRGGAYEQYF,TGTGCCAGCAGTCGCGGCGGAGCCTACGAGCAGTACTTC
many,TRBJ1-6,-,TRBV6-5,CASSYQRNSPLHF,TGTGCCAGCAGTTACCAGCGCAATTCACCCCTCCACTTT
-,TRBJ1-5,-,TRBV16,CASSQSVTGSQPQHF,TGTGCCAGCAGCCAATCGGTAACGGGAAGCCAGCCCCAGCATTTT
many,TRBJ2-5,TRBD2,TRBV19,CASSNGGSETQYF,TGTGCCAGTAGTAACGGGGGGTCGGAGACCCAGTACTTC
-,TRBJ2-1,TRBD1,TRBV7-6,CASSWKDRVRDNEQFF,TGTGCCAGCAGCTGGAAAGACAGGGTACGGGACAATGAGCAGTTCTTC
many,TRBJ1-6,-,TRBV7-6,CASSLGSSYNSPLHF,TGTGCCAGCAGCTTAGGGAGCTCCTATAATTCACCCCTCCACTTT
many,TRBJ2-1,-,TRBV7-2,CASSLVAASNEQFF,TGTGCCAGCAGCTTAGTCGCGGCCAGCAATGAGCAGTTCTTC
few,TRBJ1-2,-,TRBV12-3/TRBV12-4,CASSFQEVEGYTF,TGTGCCAGCAGTTTCCAGGAAGTAGAAGGCTACACCTTC
many,TRBJ2-7,-,TRBV27,CASSFGGTEQYF,TGTGCCAGCAGTTTTGGGGGAACCGAGCAGTACTTC
many,TRBJ1-5,TRBD1,TRBV2,CASSAQTGTRHF,TGTGCCAGCAGTGCCCAGACAGGGACCCGGCATTTT
-,TRBJ2-7,-,TRBV13,CASSLGTQTYEQYF,TGTGCCAGCAGCTTAGGGACTCAGACCTACGAGCAGTACTTC
many,TRBJ2-7,-,TRBV7-2,CASSLAGRGAYEQYF,TGTGCCAGCAGCTTAGCGGGGCGGGGTGCCTACGAGCAGTACTTC
-,TRBJ2-7,TRBD1,TRBV27,CASSPGQGYEQYF,TGTGCCAGCAGTCCGGGACAGGGCTACGAGCAGTACTTC
many,TRBJ2-7,-,TRBV7-9,CASRNTYEQYF,TGTGCCAGCAGAAATACCTACGAGCAGTACTTC
-,TRBJ2-7,TRBD2,TRBV9,CASSPYWTSGHEQYF,TGTGCCAGCAGCCCTTACTGGACTAGCGGCCACGAGCAGTACTTC
many,TRBJ2-7,TRBD2,TRBV29-1,CSVVLAGGPPYEQYF,TGCAGCGTCGTCCTAGCGGGAGGGCCCCCATACGAGCAGTACTTC
many,TRBJ2-1,TRBD1,TRBV11-2,CASSLEGTGNYEQFF,TGTGCCAGCAGCTTAGAAGGGACAGGGAATTATGAGCAGTTCTTC
many,TRBJ1-5,TRBD1,TRBV6-1,CASSPGTGGEPQHF,TGTGCCAGCAGTCCCGGGACAGGGGGGGAGCCCCAGCATTTT
-,TRBJ1-1,-,TRBV2,CASRGGLFSAFF,TGTGCCAGCAGGGGGGGACTGTTCTCCGCTTTCTTT
-,TRBJ1-5,TRBD1,TRBV6-2/TRBV6-3,CASSRTGPQPQHF,TGTGCCAGCAGTCGGACAGGGCCTCAGCCCCAGCATTTT
-,TRBJ2-3,-,TRBV5-6,CARGPGQLYTDTQYF,TGTGCCAGGGGCCCCGGACAGCTCTACACAGATACGCAGTATTTT
many,TRBJ2-6,-,TRBV6-5,CASSYYGGAAGANVLTF,TGTGCCAGCAGTTATTACGGGGGCGCGGCAGGGGCCAACGTCCTGACTTTC
many,TRBJ2-1,-,TRBV27,CASSLNNEQFF,TGTGCCAGCAGTCTCAACAATGAGCAGTTCTTC
many,TRBJ1-1,TRBD1,TRBV27,CASSLNPTTGGKAEAFF,TGTGCCAGCAGTTTAAACCCCACTACAGGGGGCAAGGCTGAAGCTTTCTTT
many,TRBJ1-4,-,TRBV5-1,CASSLGGDEKLFF,TGCGCCAGCAGCTTGGGGGGGGACGAAAAACTGTTTTTT
many,TRBJ2-7,-,TRBV20-1,CSARDDREGEQYF,TGCAGTGCTAGAGATGACAGGGAGGGAGAGCAGTACTTC
-,TRBJ2-5,-,TRBV7-2,CASSSSRETQYF,TGTGCCAGCAGCTCCAGCCGGGAGACCCAGTACTTC
many,TRBJ1-1,-,TRBV5-1,CASRVPGNTEAFF,TGCGCCAGCAGGGTCCCAGGGAACACTGAAGCTTTCTTT
many,TRBJ1-1,TRBD1,TRBV5-1,CASSRSDRVSTEAFF,TGCGCCAGCAGCCGGAGCGACAGGGTATCCACTGAAGCTTTCTTT
many,TRBJ2-7,-,TRBV28,CASSLAGHDNYEQYF,TGTGCCAGCAGTTTAGCGGGACACGACAACTACGAGCAGTACTTC
many,TRBJ2-1,-,TRBV20-1,CSAKLITFRGQAYNEQFF,TGCAGTGCCAAGTTAATAACCTTCCGGGGGCAAGCCTACAATGAGCAGTTCTTC
many,TRBJ2-1,TRBD2,TRBV7-2,CASRTGTSSYNEQFF,TGTGCCAGCAGGACCGGGACTAGTTCCTACAATGAGCAGTTCTTC
many,TRBJ2-1,-,TRBV5-4,CASSLAGTAEHEQFF,TGTGCCAGCAGCTTGGCCGGGACTGCAGAGCATGAGCAGTTCTTC
many,TRBJ2-7,-,TRBV5-1,CASSVGNYEQYF,TGCGCCAGCAGCGTTGGGAACTACGAGCAGTACTTC
many,TRBJ2-1,TRBD2,TRBV29-1,CRVRGEYNEQFF,TGCCGCGTCCGGGGGGAATACAATGAGCAGTTCTTC
-,TRBJ1-1,TRBD1,TRBV7-3,CASSLKYQDRGTEAFF,TGTGCCAGCAGCTTAAAGTATCAGGACAGGGGCACTGAAGCTTTCTTT